A single TCR beta chain is shown here with its context. As originally analysed: Quantification of nucleated cells was approximated via reference gene primer amplification. Method: immunoSEQ multiplex PCR; TCRdb's copy keeps in-frame clones and lacks some. The V and J calls and clone size were taken over from that table, and D and trimming were inferred from the DNA. The sample contains 190,000 or so clones, around nine tenths of which appear only once. Germline V lookup: CDR1 GTSNPN, CDR2 SVGIG (reference sequence). The CDR3 has 14 residues. The V end was cut by 2 bases, the J end by 1 base, with 11 bases between. The data were taken from a study of blood T cell repertoires in COVID-19. Study-level information: COVID-19 samples from acute and convalescent phases originated in the United States, Italy and Spain. In each case, the material was cDNA or gDNA derived from T cells, B-cell-depleted T cells, or PBMCs.

The sequenced material came from peripheral blood. The V and J genes are TRBV30 and TRBJ1-1, with D perhaps TRBD1 (6 bases). The clonotype was recovered from a man in his forties with active or convalescent COVID-19. The CDR3 sequence: CAWSRIGGNTEAFF. CDR3 sequence (DNA): TGTGCCTGGAGTAGGATAGGGGGGAACACTGAAGCTTTCTTT. The variable domain in full, completed from reference TRBV30 and TRBJ1-1, reads SQTIHQWPATLVQPVGSPLSLECTVEGTSNPNLYWYRQAAGRGLQLLFYSVGIGQISSEVPQNLSASRPQDRQFILSSKKLLLSDSGFYLCAWSRIGGNTEAFFGQGTRLTVV.